The rows below give T cell receptor beta chains drawn from one sample of a study of blood T cell repertoires in COVID-19. Data came from immunoSEQ multiplex PCR; TCRdb stores just in-frame clones and leaves some out. The table has about 69,000 clones, 90% seen once. The specimen sequenced was peripheral blood. The receptor source for this set is a man aged 50 to 59 with acute or convalescent COVID-19. CDR3s include the opening cysteine and the closing phenylalanine or tryptophan. D genes are given only for firm matches. Rows give clone size only sometimes, using once, few, many, or a class for an expanded clone.

v_gene,j_gene,d_gene,abundance,CDR3nt,CDR3aa
TRBV5-1,TRBJ2-7,TRBD1,NA,TGCGCCAGCAGCCGCGGGACAGGGCCTTACGAGCAGTACTTC,CASSRGTGPYEQYF
TRBV5-6,TRBJ2-6,NA,few,TGTGCCAGCAGCTTGGGACAGTACAGCTCTGGGGCCAACGTCCTGACTTTC,CASSLGQYSSGANVLTF
TRBV7-8,TRBJ2-1,NA,NA,TGTGCCAGCAGTCTGGACGGGATTGGCCGAGGCTCGTACAATGAGCAGTTCTTC,CASSLDGIGRGSYNEQFF
TRBV25-1,TRBJ2-7,TRBD2,NA,TGTGCCAGCACCCCCGCCGGGACTAGCCACGAGCAGTACTTC,CASTPAGTSHEQYF
TRBV5-1,TRBJ1-2,TRBD1,few,TGCGCCAGCAGCTGGAACCCGGGACAGACTGATAACTATGGCTACACCTTC,CASSWNPGQTDNYGYTF
TRBV10-1,TRBJ2-3,NA,NA,TGCGCCAGCTCCCGTCGGGCGGGTTCTAGCACAGATACGCAGTATTTT,CASSRRAGSSTDTQYF
TRBV18,TRBJ2-7,TRBD1,NA,TGTGCCAGCTCACCAGGGACAGGGGGCACCTACGAGCAGTACTTC,CASSPGTGGTYEQYF
TRBV7-2,TRBJ2-2,NA,once,TGTGCCAGCAGCCCCGGACGGGGAAACACCGGGGAGCTGTTTTTT,CASSPGRGNTGELFF
TRBV11-2,TRBJ2-2,TRBD1,NA,TGTGCCAGCAGCCACCGGGACAGGGCCGGGGAGCTGTTTTTT,CASSHRDRAGELFF
TRBV12-3/TRBV12-4,TRBJ2-3,NA,NA,TGTGCCAGCAGTTTGAAGGGGGATACGCAGTATTTT,CASSLKGDTQYF
TRBV6-6,TRBJ2-7,TRBD2,NA,TGTGCCAGCAGATCTAGCGGAGGGAAGTACGAGCAGTACTTC,CASRSSGGKYEQYF
TRBV4-1,TRBJ2-1,NA,NA,TGCGCCAGCAGCTTTGGGGCAGGATTCGAGGATGAGCAGTTCTTC,CASSFGAGFEDEQFF
TRBV10-3,TRBJ1-5,NA,once,TGTGCCATCAGTGAGTCGGCGGGGGCCAGAAATCAGCCCCAGCATTTT,CAISESAGARNQPQHF
TRBV12-2,TRBJ2-7,NA,NA,TGTGCAAGTCGCTACCGAGACAGGGGGCCCTATTTTCACTACGAGCAGTACTTC,CASRYRDRGPYFHYEQYF
TRBV7-2,TRBJ2-5,TRBD2,once,TGTGCCAGCGAATTGTCAGCGGGACTACAAGAGACCCAGTACTTC,CASELSAGLQETQYF
TRBV19,TRBJ1-1,NA,NA,TGTGCCAGTAGTATGAGGGCCACTGAAGCTTTCTTT,CASSMRATEAFF
TRBV11-2,TRBJ2-7,TRBD2,NA,TGTGCCAGCGGCGGGAGTCGCTACGAGCAGTACTTC,CASGGSRYEQYF
TRBV14,TRBJ2-7,NA,NA,TGTGCCAGCAGCCAAGGTCAGCGGGACAGGAGATCCTACGAGCAGTACTTC,CASSQGQRDRRSYEQYF
TRBV19,TRBJ2-7,TRBD1,few,TGTGCCAGTAGTATAGGGGGGACAGTAAACGAGCAGTACTTC,CASSIGGTVNEQYF
TRBV25-1,TRBJ1-4,TRBD1,NA,TGTGCCAGCAGTGAATACGACAGGGCTAATGAAAAACTGTTTTTT,CASSEYDRANEKLFF